These T cell receptor beta chains were read from a single sample in a study of radiotherapy plus CTLA-4 blockade in lung cancer. TCRdb's copy holds only in-frame clones and misses some; the assay was immunoSEQ multiplex PCR. The table shows about 98,000 clones, with approximately 78% occurring only once. The sequences come from peripheral blood, collected from a patient treated with radiotherapy plus ipilimumab. These receptors were obtained from a human donor with non-small cell lung cancer who had a partial response to radiotherapy plus ipilimumab. Both conserved end residues are part of each CDR3. The order of the fields is V gene, D gene, clone size, J gene, CDR3 DNA, CDR3 protein. The D gene is left open where the match is weak. Size values are once, few and many counts, or a class for expanded clones, and some rows have none.

V: TRBV5-6; D: TRBD1; size: NA; J: TRBJ2-7; DNA: TGTGCCAGCAGCTTGAGGCCAGGGGGCACCTACGAGCAGCACTTC; CDR3: CASSLRPGGTYEQHF
V: TRBV7-8; D: TRBD2; size: once; J: TRBJ2-1; DNA: TGTGCCAGTCGCCCCGGACTAGCGCTTAACAATGAGCAGTTCTTC; CDR3: CASRPGLALNNEQFF
V: TRBV2; D: TRBD1; size: NA; J: TRBJ1-2; DNA: TGTGCCAGCAGGGGGGGACAGGGGGCAGGAGGCTACACCTTC; CDR3: CASRGGQGAGGYTF
V: TRBV28; D: NA; size: once; J: TRBJ1-2; DNA: TGTGCCAGCAGCCCGGGGACATCCGAGGGGTATGGCTACACCTTC; CDR3: CASSPGTSEGYGYTF
V: TRBV6-5; D: NA; size: NA; J: TRBJ1-2; DNA: TGTGCCAGCAGTGGACAATCGAGGACTGGCTACACCTTC; CDR3: CASSGQSRTGYTF
V: TRBV11-3; D: NA; size: NA; J: TRBJ2-3; DNA: TGTGCCAGCAGCTTCGGCAGGACACAAAGAGATACGCAGTATTTT; CDR3: CASSFGRTQRDTQYF
V: TRBV19; D: TRBD2; size: NA; J: TRBJ2-5; DNA: TGTGCCAGTAGGTCGGGAGGTGAGGAGACCCAGTACTTC; CDR3: CASRSGGEETQYF
V: TRBV19; D: TRBD2; size: NA; J: TRBJ2-1; DNA: TGTGCCAGTAGTACCTGGACTAGCGGGAGGGTTATATACAATGGGCAGTTCTTC; CDR3: CASSTWTSGRVIYNGQFF
V: TRBV29-1; D: TRBD2; size: NA; J: TRBJ2-7; DNA: TGCAGCGTCCTCGGACTAGCGGCAAGCTCCTACGAGCAGTACTTC; CDR3: CSVLGLAASSYEQYF
V: TRBV7-9; D: NA; size: NA; J: TRBJ1-2; DNA: TGTGCCAGCAGCCCACGAGGAGGCTATGGCTACACCTTC; CDR3: CASSPRGGYGYTF
V: TRBV14; D: TRBD1; size: NA; J: TRBJ1-1; DNA: TGTGCCAGCAGCTCAAACAGGGGAACAAACACTGAAGCTTTCTTT; CDR3: CASSSNRGTNTEAFF
V: TRBV28; D: TRBD1; size: NA; J: TRBJ1-5; DNA: TGTGCCAGCAGTTCCCAAAATAGACAGGGTCTGCATTTT; CDR3: CASSSQNRQGLHF
V: TRBV6-5; D: NA; size: once; J: TRBJ1-2; DNA: TGTGCCAGCAGTTACTCGACAGCTAACTATGGCTACACCTTC; CDR3: CASSYSTANYGYTF
V: TRBV30; D: NA; size: NA; J: TRBJ1-5; DNA: TGTGCCTGGAGTTTCAGGGCCGGGCAGCCCCAGCATTTT; CDR3: CAWSFRAGQPQHF
V: TRBV5-1; D: TRBD2; size: NA; J: TRBJ2-1; DNA: TGCGCCAGCAGCTCTGCGGGAGGGGCGGAGAATGAGCAGTTCTTC; CDR3: CASSSAGGAENEQFF
V: TRBV27; D: NA; size: NA; J: TRBJ2-1; DNA: TGTGCCAGCAGCCATGAAACGATGACGAGCGTCGACCCCATAACCTACAATGAGCAGTTCTTC; CDR3: CASSHETMTSVDPITYNEQFF
V: TRBV18; D: NA; size: NA; J: TRBJ2-5; DNA: TGTGCCAGCTCAATCACGACAGGGAGCGGGGAGACCCAGTACTTC; CDR3: CASSITTGSGETQYF
V: TRBV5-4; D: TRBD2; size: NA; J: TRBJ2-1; DNA: TGTGCCAGCAGCTTGGATGGACTAGCGGGGTCCTACAATGAGCAGTTCTTC; CDR3: CASSLDGLAGSYNEQFF
V: TRBV5-1; D: NA; size: NA; J: TRBJ1-4; DNA: TGCGCCAGCAGCTTTCGGACAGAGACTAATGAAAAACTGTTTTTT; CDR3: CASSFRTETNEKLFF
V: TRBV10-3; D: TRBD1; size: once; J: TRBJ2-3; DNA: TGTGCCATCAGTGCGACAGGGGGCCTAGGAGCAGTGGATACGCAGTATTTT; CDR3: CAISATGGLGAVDTQYF
V: TRBV7-9; D: NA; size: NA; J: TRBJ1-4; DNA: TGTGCCAGCAGCTTTACCAGGGTGAGGGAAAAACTGTTTTTT; CDR3: CASSFTRVREKLFF
V: TRBV10-3; D: TRBD2; size: NA; J: TRBJ2-1; DNA: TGTGCCATCAGTGACCTCTCCGTAGCGGGAGTAAATAATGAGCAGTTCTTC; CDR3: CAISDLSVAGVNNEQFF
V: TRBV6-4; D: NA; size: NA; J: TRBJ2-1; DNA: TGTGCCAGCAGTCCGATTGCTAGATCGGGACTCAATGAGCAGTTCTTC; CDR3: CASSPIARSGLNEQFF
V: TRBV27; D: NA; size: NA; J: TRBJ1-5; DNA: TGTGCCAGCAGTTTAGGGGAGCCCTATAGCAATCAGCCCCAGCATTTT; CDR3: CASSLGEPYSNQPQHF
V: TRBV19; D: TRBD1; size: once; J: TRBJ2-1; DNA: TGTGCCAGCCACGGACAGGGGGTTCAAGACAATGAGCAGTTCTTC; CDR3: CASHGQGVQDNEQFF